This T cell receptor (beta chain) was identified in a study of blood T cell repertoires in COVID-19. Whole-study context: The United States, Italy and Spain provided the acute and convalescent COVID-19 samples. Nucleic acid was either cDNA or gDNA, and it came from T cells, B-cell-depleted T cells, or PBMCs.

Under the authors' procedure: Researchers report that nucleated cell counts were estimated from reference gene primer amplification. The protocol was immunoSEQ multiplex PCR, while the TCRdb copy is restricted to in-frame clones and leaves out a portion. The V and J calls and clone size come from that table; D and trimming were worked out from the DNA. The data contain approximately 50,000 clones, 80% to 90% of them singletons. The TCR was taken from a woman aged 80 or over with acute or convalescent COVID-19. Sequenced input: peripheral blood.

This CDR3 is CASEDPGGRETQYF. The CDR3 region has the DNA TGTGCCAGCGAGGACCCAGGGGGCAGGGAGACCCAGTACTTC. The chain has TRBV24-1 and TRBJ2-5, with 8 bases that match TRBD1. V lost 11 bases to trimming and J lost 5 bases; unmatched junction nucleotides: 12. The CDR3 sequence is 14 residues long. Germline CDR1 reads KGHDR; CDR2 reads SFDVKD.